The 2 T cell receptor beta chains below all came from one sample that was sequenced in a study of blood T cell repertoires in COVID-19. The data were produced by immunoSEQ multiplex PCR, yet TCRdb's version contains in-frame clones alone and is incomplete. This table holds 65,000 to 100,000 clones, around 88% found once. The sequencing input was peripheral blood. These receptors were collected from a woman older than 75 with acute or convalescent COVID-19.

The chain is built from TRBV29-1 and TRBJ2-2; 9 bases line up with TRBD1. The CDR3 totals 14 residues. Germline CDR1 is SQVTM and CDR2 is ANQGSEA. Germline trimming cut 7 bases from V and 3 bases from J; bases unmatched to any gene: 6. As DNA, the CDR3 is TGCAGCGCGCGGACAGGGGTATACACCGGGGAGCTGTTTTTT. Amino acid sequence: CSARTGVYTGELFF.

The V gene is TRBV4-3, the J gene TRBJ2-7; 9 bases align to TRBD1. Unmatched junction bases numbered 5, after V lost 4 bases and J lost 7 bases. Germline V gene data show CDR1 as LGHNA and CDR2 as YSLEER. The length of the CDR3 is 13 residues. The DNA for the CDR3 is TGCGCCAGCAGCCTCGACAGGGGGTGGGAGCAGTACTTC. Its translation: CASSLDRGWEQYF.